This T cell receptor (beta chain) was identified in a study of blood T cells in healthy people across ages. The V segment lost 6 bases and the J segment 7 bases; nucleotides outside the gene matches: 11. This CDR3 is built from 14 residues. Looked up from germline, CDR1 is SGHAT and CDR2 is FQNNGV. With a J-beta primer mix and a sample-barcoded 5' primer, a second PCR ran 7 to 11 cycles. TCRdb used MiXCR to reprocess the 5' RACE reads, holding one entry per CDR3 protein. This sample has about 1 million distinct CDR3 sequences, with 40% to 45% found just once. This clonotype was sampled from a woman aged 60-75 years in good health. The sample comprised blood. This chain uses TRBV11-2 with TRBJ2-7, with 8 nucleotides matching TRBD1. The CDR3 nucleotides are TGTGCCAGCAGACATCTGACAGGGGCGGGGGAGCAGTACTTC. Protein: CASRHLTGAGEQYF.